These 20 T cell receptor beta chains share one sample of origin, sequenced in a study of T cell responses to AZD1222 COVID-19 vaccine. Assay: immunoSEQ multiplex PCR; the TCRdb copy retains only in-frame clones and omits some. The profile shows 140,000 to 150,000 clones, 90% to 95% of them singletons. Sequenced here: peripheral blood, sampled on day 0 of AZD1222 vaccination. The source is an adult in good health.

This chain uses TRBV12-3 or TRBV12-4 with TRBJ2-1; 7 bases agree with TRBD2. The trim removed 10 bases at V and 4 bases at J, leaving 7 bases unmatched. CDR3 length: 13 residues. This CDR3 is CATRTSAYNEQFF. Written as DNA, the CDR3 is TGTGCCACTCGAACTAGCGCATACAATGAGCAGTTCTTC.

The chain joins TRBV29-1 to TRBJ2-3; D remains ambiguous. The germline V and J ends were trimmed by 7 bases and 2 bases, with 10 bases remaining between them. Germline V lookup: CDR1 SQVTM, CDR2 ANQGSEA. The CDR3 is 12 residues long. In nucleotides, the CDR3 is TGCAGCGGTAAAGTCGTCACAGATACGCAGTATTTT. Translating gives CSGKVVTDTQYF.

The J gene is TRBJ2-5, the V gene TRBV7-6; maybe TRBD2 (7 bases). V was trimmed by 7 bases and J by 9 bases, leaving 21 bases between them. The CDR3 is made up of 14 amino acids. In germline, CDR1 is SGHVS, CDR2 FNYEAQ. CDR3: CASISAGAVGAQYF. For the CDR3, the DNA is TGTGCCAGCATTTCGGCGGGGGCGGTTGGGGCCCAGTACTTC.

The V gene is TRBV23-1, the J gene TRBJ1-2; D not certain. TRBV23-1 carries the ORF label, with uncertain function. The CDR3 covers 13 residues. This CDR3 is CAGGPAGERGYTF. The CDR3 bases are TGCGCTGGAGGACCCGCTGGGGAACGCGGCTACACCTTC.

The chain combines TRBV4-1 with TRBJ1-1; no reliable D call. The germline V and J ends were trimmed by 1 base and 5 bases, with 8 bases remaining between them. The germline gives CDR1 MGHRA, CDR2 YSYEKL. There are 13 residues in the CDR3. This CDR3 reads CASSQGPSTEAFF. CDR3 coding DNA: TGCGCCAGCAGCCAAGGGCCGAGTACTGAAGCTTTCTTT.

V gene TRBV2 combines with J gene TRBJ2-1; tentative D call: TRBD2 (5 bases). The CDR3 totals 15 residues. Looked up from germline, CDR1 is SNHLY and CDR2 is FYNNEI. Trimming stripped 6 bases from V and 6 bases from J, with 18 bases between. This CDR3 is CASRRNRYGSNEQFF. CDR3 bases: TGTGCCAGCAGGCGGAATAGGTATGGGAGCAATGAGCAGTTCTTC.

The chain couples TRBV27 to TRBJ1-6; D unresolved. Germline CDR1 MNHEY, CDR2 SMNVEV (reference sequence). The CDR3 has 17 residues. V gave up 4 bases and J gave up 3 bases, with 16 bases separating them. This CDR3 reads CASSSASGWDYNSPLHF. CDR3 bases: TGTGCCAGCAGTTCGGCGTCGGGGTGGGACTATAATTCACCCCTCCACTTT.

This clone was seen just once. J is TRBJ1-2 and V is TRBV4-2; D not resolved. Germline V gene data show CDR1 as LGHNA and CDR2 as YNFKEQ. V lost 0 bases and J 5 bases, leaving 13 bases between the germline ends. The CDR3 runs 15 residues. The CDR3 nucleotides are TGTGCCAGCAGCCAAGAGGTGGGGTCAGTTTATGGCTACACCTTC. Translating gives CASSQEVGSVYGYTF.

This clone was seen a handful of times. The chain couples TRBV28 to TRBJ2-1; TRBD2 aligns across 7 bases. V shed 6 bases, J shed 0 bases, and the junction held 5 bases outside the gene matches. The CDR3 totals 15 residues. Germline CDR1 MDHEN, CDR2 SYDVKM. The CDR3 sequence is CASRNTGGSYNEQFF. The CDR3 region has the DNA TGTGCCAGCAGAAACACGGGGGGCTCCTACAATGAGCAGTTCTTC.

The rearrangement joins TRBV28 to TRBJ1-6, with 7 bases identical to TRBD1. Germline V lookup: CDR1 MDHEN, CDR2 SYDVKM. The CDR3 covers 17 residues. The V gene end was trimmed by 4 bases and the J gene end by 9 bases; junction bases not matched to a gene: 15. The CDR3 here is CASSSPAGRGLRSPLHF. CDR3 nucleotide sequence: TGTGCCAGCAGTTCCCCGGCTGGGAGGGGGCTACGTTCACCCCTCCACTTT. Looking up the rest from reference TRBV28 and TRBJ1-6 gives the full variable domain: DVKVTQSSRYLVKRTGEKVFLECVQDMDHENMFWYRQDPGLGLRLIYFSYDVKMKEKGDIPEGYSVSREKKERFSLILESASTNQTSMYLCASSSPAGRGLRSPLHFGNGTRLTVT.

This chain links TRBV10-2 with TRBJ1-5; the match to TRBD1 covers 7 bases. Trimming at V came to 5 bases and at J to 1 base, leaving 2 bases not matched to a gene. This CDR3 comprises 14 residues. Germline values: CDR1 WSHSY, CDR2 SAAADI. The CDR3 reads CASSWDRSNQPQHF. In DNA form, the CDR3 reads TGCGCCAGCAGTTGGGACAGAAGCAATCAGCCCCAGCATTTT.

The chain carries TRBV11-2 and TRBJ2-7; D is possibly TRBD1 (5 bases). CDR3 length: 14 residues. Germline V gene sequence: CDR1 SGHAT, CDR2 FQNNGV. Trimming pared 0 bases from V and 2 bases from J, leaving 8 bases between. In nucleotides, the CDR3 is TGTGCCAGCAGCTTAGATGTAGGGGCCTACGAGCAGTACTTC. Translation gives CASSLDVGAYEQYF.

CDR3 DNA: TGTGCCAGCAGCAGTCTCCGGGACAGGGGGCGCTTTGGAACAGATACGCAGTATTTT. It specifies CASSSLRDRGRFGTDTQYF. The chain uses TRBV11-2 and TRBJ2-3, with TRBD1 matching over 12 bases. Germline CDR1 and CDR2: SGHAT and FQNNGV. With V trimmed by 5 bases and J by 3 bases, 15 bases remained unmatched. This CDR3 is 19 amino acids long.

The rearrangement uses TRBV7-2 and TRBJ2-2; possibly TRBD2 for D (5 bases). This CDR3 comprises 15 residues. The germline V gene encodes CDR1 SGHTA and CDR2 FQGNSA. V was trimmed by 2 bases and J by 5 bases, leaving 12 bases between them. CDR3 sequence (DNA): TGTGCCAGCAGCTTACGACTACGCGGAACCGGGGAGCTGTTTTTT. It yields the protein CASSLRLRGTGELFF. Combining the CDR3 with reference TRBV7-2 and TRBJ2-2 gives the whole variable domain GAGVSQSPSNKVTEKGKDVELRCDPISGHTALYWYRQSLGQGLEFLIYFQGNSAPDKSGLPSDRFSAERTGGSVSTLTIQRTQQEDSAVYLCASSLRLRGTGELFFGEGSRLTVL.

V is TRBV6-5 and J is TRBJ1-5; D remains ambiguous. The CDR3 has 12 amino acids. V was cut by 6 bases and J by 2 bases, with 5 bases left in between. Per germline, CDR1 MNHEY and CDR2 SVGAGI. The CDR3 spells CASSGGNQPQHF. The DNA for the CDR3 is TGTGCCAGCAGCGGTGGCAATCAGCCCCAGCATTTT.

This chain joins TRBV4-3 and TRBJ2-5; tentatively, D is TRBD2 (6 bases). Trimming left V 4 bases short and J 3 bases short, with 18 bases between. The CDR3 extends over 16 amino acids. Germline loops: CDR1 LGHNA, CDR2 YSLEER. Written as DNA, the CDR3 is TGCGCCAGCAGCCTAGAGGGGATTAGCGGCAAAGAGACCCAGTACTTC. Translated: CASSLEGISGKETQYF.

V usage is TRBV5-1 and J usage is TRBJ2-2; no clear D. V was shortened by 7 bases and J by 4 bases, with 17 bases between the two germline ends. Germline V gene data show CDR1 as SGHRS and CDR2 as YFSETQ. The CDR3 covers 15 residues. Here the CDR3 DNA reads TGCGCCAGCGGGGTGCGCGCGAGCTCCACCGGGGAGCTGTTTTTT. This translates into CASGVRASSTGELFF. Looking up the rest from reference TRBV5-1 and TRBJ2-2 gives the full variable domain: KAGVTQTPRYLIKTRGQQVTLSCSPISGHRSVSWYQQTPGQGLQFLFEYFSETQRNKGNFPGRFSGRQFSNSRSEMNVSTLELGDSALYLCASGVRASSTGELFFGEGSRLTVL.

The gene calls are TRBV30 and TRBJ2-4, with D hard to call. Germline lookup yields CDR1 GTSNPN and CDR2 SVGIG (reference sequence). This CDR3 has 18 residues. V was clipped by 0 bases and J by 0 bases, with 18 bases between them. The chain's CDR3 is CAWSVSSFGYTAKNIQYF. Here the CDR3 DNA reads TGTGCCTGGAGTGTTAGTTCCTTTGGATACACAGCCAAAAACATTCAGTACTTC.

The chain employs TRBV6-5 and TRBJ2-3; no definite D call. Germline CDR1 reads MNHEY; CDR2 reads SVGAGI. V lost 5 bases, J lost 7 bases, and 13 bases lay in between. The CDR3 spans 13 residues. CDR3 amino acids: CASSPERRNTQYF. Written as DNA, the CDR3 is TGTGCCAGCAGTCCCGAGCGCAGAAATACGCAGTATTTT.

This clone appeared once. The chain uses TRBV6-5 and TRBJ1-2; maybe TRBD1 (5 bases). The V end was cut by 8 bases, the J end by 0 bases, with 10 bases between. There are 13 residues in the CDR3. Germline CDR1 and CDR2: MNHEY and SVGAGI. CDR3 region: CASWGIPNYGYTF. For the CDR3, the DNA is TGTGCCAGCTGGGGGATTCCTAACTATGGCTACACCTTC.